This T cell receptor (beta chain) was captured in a study of blood T cells in healthy people across ages. This clonotype was found a few times. Then a second PCR, running about 6 to 12 cycles, was carried out with a sample-barcoded 5' primer and a J-beta primer mix. Each cDNA molecule received a tag from a template-switch adaptor that had 12 random nucleotides. TCRdb used MiXCR to reprocess the 5' RACE reads, holding one entry per CDR3 protein. The table records hundreds of thousands of distinct CDR3 sequences, about 62% of them present only once. Trimming left V 6 bases short and J 0 bases short, with 15 bases between. The CDR3 consists of 16 residues. CDR1 is MRHNA, CDR2 SNTAGT, per germline.

Specimen: blood. The source of this sequence is a man between 25 and 39 years old in good health. The chain is built from TRBV6-4 and TRBJ1-5; possibly TRBD1 for D (6 bases). The CDR3 region has the DNA TGTGCCAGCAGCCCCTCGGGGGGCTATAGCAATCAGCCCCAGCATTTT. It codes for CASSPSGGYSNQPQHF.